This T cell receptor beta chain was sequenced in a study of T cell responses to AZD1222 COVID-19 vaccine. The CDR3 contains 12 residues. CDR1 SGHDT and CDR2 YYEEEE come from the germline V gene. V lost 5 bases to trimming and J lost 7 bases, with 11 bases between them. TCRdb keeps only in-frame clones here, not all; method: immunoSEQ multiplex PCR. The table records over 85,000 clones, 87% of them present only once. The receptor's source is an adult in good health. The chain joins TRBV5-6 to TRBJ2-3; D remains unclear. Sample: peripheral blood, taken on day 0 of AZD1222 vaccination. The CDR3 DNA sequence: TGTGCCAGCAGGGATGACGCTTATACGCAGTATTTT. Its translation is CASRDDAYTQYF.